The 22 T cell receptor beta chains reported below all come from one sample, sequenced in a study of T cell repertoires in cytomegalovirus infection. One entry per CDR3 protein, called by TCRdb with MiXCR from the reads. This sample has about 150,000 distinct CDR3 sequences, with 20% to 25% found just once. Sequencing was carried out using PBMCs. The origin of the receptors is a human donor in good health (CMV status not recorded). Some clones in this sample may be carry-over from other donors' samples.

The chain has TRBV6-2 or TRBV6-3 and TRBJ1-6; TRBD1 aligns across 9 bases. CDR1 and CDR2 from the germline V gene are MNHEY and SVGEGT. The CDR3 length is 14 residues. Trimming at V came to 2 bases and at J to 8 bases, leaving 1 base not matched to a gene. CDR3 loop: CASSYRDRDSPLHF. CDR3 sequence (DNA): TGTGCCAGCAGTTACAGGGACAGGGATTCACCCCTCCACTTT.

This clonotype was recorded many times. The chain carries TRBV12-3 or TRBV12-4 and TRBJ2-2; the D gene is possibly TRBD1 (5 bases). The CDR3 sequence is 15 residues long. Trimming left V 3 bases short and J 0 bases short, with 8 bases between. The CDR3 protein is CASSLTVPNTGELFF. CDR3 bases: TGTGCCAGCAGTTTGACAGTTCCGAACACCGGGGAGCTGTTTTTT.

In its sample, this clonotype was seen many times. The chain recombines TRBV7-2 with TRBJ1-5; weak D call: TRBD1 (6 bases). The CDR3 has 13 amino acids. V lost 1 base and J lost 13, with 14 bases in between. The germline CDR1 and CDR2 sequences are SGHTA and FQGNSA. The CDR3 region has the DNA TGTGCCAGCAGCTTAGATTATAGGGGGGGGCAGCATTTT. Its translation: CASSLDYRGGQHF. Complete variable domain (other parts from reference TRBV7-2 and TRBJ1-5): GAGVSQSPSNKVTEKGKDVELRCDPISGHTALYWYRQSLGQGLEFLIYFQGNSAPDKSGLPSDRFSAERTGGSVSTLTIQRTQQEDSAVYLCASSLDYRGGQHFGDGTRLSIL.

The rearrangement joins TRBV7-3 to TRBJ2-1, with 7 bases fitting TRBD2. In germline, CDR1 is SGHTA, CDR2 FQGTGA. Trimming cost V 3 bases and J 0 bases; bases outside gene matches: 8. The CDR3 covers 17 residues. CDR3 sequence: CASSFMPRESSYNEQFF. The CDR3 region has the DNA TGTGCCAGCAGCTTTATGCCGCGGGAGAGCTCCTACAATGAGCAGTTCTTC.

The V and J genes are TRBV7-4 and TRBJ2-3; D uncertain. V lost 5 bases and J lost 0, with 6 bases in between. The CDR3 extends over 13 amino acids. Germline V gene sequence: CDR1 SGHVT, CDR2 SQSDAQ. The CDR3 DNA reads TGTGCCAGCAGCCGCAGTAGCACAGATACGCAGTATTTT. This encodes CASSRSSTDTQYF.

V gene TRBV30 combines with J gene TRBJ2-1; D is possibly TRBD2 (6 bases). This CDR3 is 10 amino acids long. V lost 4 bases, J lost 12 bases, and 10 bases lay in between. In germline, CDR1 is GTSNPN, CDR2 SVGIG (reference sequence). This CDR3 reads CAWTRGVQFF. As DNA, the CDR3 is TGTGCCTGGACGCGGGGTGTGCAGTTCTTC.

This clonotype came up many times. The rearrangement joins TRBV7-2 to TRBJ2-6, with a possible D match to TRBD1 (6 bases). V was clipped by 5 bases and J by 0 bases, with 14 bases between them. Germline V gene lookup returns CDR1 SGHTA and CDR2 FQGNSA. The CDR3 is made up of 17 amino acids. DNA of the CDR3: TGTGCCAGCAGCCTAAAGGACAGCTTCTCTGGGGCCAACGTCCTGACTTTC. Its protein product is CASSLKDSFSGANVLTF.

The V and J genes are TRBV27 and TRBJ1-1; no definite D call. Between the trimmed V and J ends, which lost 3 bases and 5 bases, there was a span of 10 bases. The germline V gene has CDR1 MNHEY and CDR2 SMNVEV (reference sequence). The CDR3 has 13 residues. The CDR3 DNA is TGTGCCAGCAGTTTGACTCCCGAGACTGAAGCTTTCTTT. This gives the protein CASSLTPETEAFF.

This chain joins TRBV28 and TRBJ1-5, with 7 bases lining up with TRBD1. The V and J ends lost 8 bases and 0 bases, in that order; junction bases with no gene match: 7. The CDR3 sequence is 15 residues long. The germline gives CDR1 MDHEN, CDR2 SYDVKM. CDR3 DNA sequence: TGTGCCAGCCACCAGGGGGTTTATAGCAATCAGCCCCAGCATTTT. As protein: CASHQGVYSNQPQHF.

The rearrangement uses TRBV7-3 and TRBJ2-5, with 8 bases lining up with TRBD1. The germline V gene encodes CDR1 SGHTA and CDR2 FQGTGA. The CDR3 covers 15 residues. Trimming took 2 bases from V and 3 from J; bases not matched to a gene: 5. This CDR3 is CASSLGAGGEETQYF. The CDR3 DNA reads TGTGCCAGCAGCTTAGGGGCAGGGGGCGAAGAGACCCAGTACTTC.

This clonotype was seen a few times. V gene TRBV5-6 combines with J gene TRBJ1-1; the D is unclear. Germline loops: CDR1 SGHDT, CDR2 YYEEEE. The V gene lost 5 bases and the J gene lost 6 bases, with 11 bases spanning the gap. The CDR3 runs 12 residues. Here the CDR3 DNA reads TGTGCCAGCAGGGTACGGACTTCTGAAGCTTTCTTT. Residues: CASRVRTSEAFF.

The chain is built from TRBV7-6 and TRBJ2-5; 7 nucleotides agree with TRBD2. CDR1 and CDR2 (germline): SGHVS, FNYEAQ. This CDR3 region has 18 residues. J lost 2 bases, V lost 2 bases, and 14 bases had no gene match. The CDR3 here is CASSLPIHGGSSQETQYF. The CDR3 DNA follows: TGTGCCAGCAGCTTACCCATACATGGCGGGAGCAGTCAAGAGACCCAGTACTTC.

A few counts support this clonotype. The V call is TRBV20-1, the J call TRBJ2-1, with a possible D match to TRBD2 (7 bases). The CDR3 is 19 residues long. Per germline, CDR1 DFQATT and CDR2 SNEGSKA (reference sequence). Trimming took off 1 base at V and 1 base at J, with 23 bases between the two ends. The CDR3 loop is CSARVPAGTIGGSYNEQFF. The CDR3 DNA follows: TGCAGTGCTAGAGTACCAGCGGGGACAATCGGAGGGTCCTACAATGAGCAGTTCTTC.

The chain carries TRBV27 and TRBJ1-6, with a tentative D call TRBD1 (6 bases). The CDR3 loop spans 16 amino acids. Germline values: CDR1 MNHEY, CDR2 SMNVEV (reference sequence). The V end lost 6 bases, the J end lost 6 bases, and 18 bases lay between the germline ends. The CDR3 region is CASRARQAQFNSPLHF. In DNA form, the CDR3 reads TGTGCCAGCAGGGCCCGACAGGCTCAATTTAATTCACCCCTCCACTTT.

This clonotype occurred many times. The rearrangement links TRBV7-2 to TRBJ2-7, with D unresolved. CDR3 length: 12 residues. Germline CDR1 SGHTA, CDR2 FQGNSA. V was shortened by 5 bases and J by 0 bases, with 5 bases between the two germline ends. The CDR3 region has the DNA TGTGCCAGCAGCCTCAGCTCCTACGAGCAGTACTTC. This sequence encodes CASSLSSYEQYF.

This clonotype was observed a few times. The chain joins TRBV7-9 to TRBJ1-1, with no clear D. The CDR3 length is 14 residues. Germline CDR1 and CDR2: SEHNR and FQNEAQ (reference sequence). V shed 0 bases and J shed 4 bases, with 9 bases lying between them. The CDR3 sequence is CASSLAAAITEAFF. CDR3 in DNA: TGTGCCAGCAGCTTAGCAGCCGCTATCACTGAAGCTTTCTTT. Combining the CDR3 with reference TRBV7-9 and TRBJ1-1 gives the whole variable domain DTGVSQNPRHKITKRGQNVTFRCDPISEHNRLYWYRQTLGQGPEFLTYFQNEAQLEKSRLLSDRFSAERPKGSFSTLEIQRTEQGDSAMYLCASSLAAAITEAFFGQGTRLTVV.

This chain connects TRBV20-1 to TRBJ2-7; D might be TRBD1 or TRBD2, each matching 5 bases. Germline CDR1 reads DFQATT; CDR2 reads SNEGSKA (reference sequence). The germline V and J ends were trimmed by 6 bases and 1 base, with 13 bases remaining between them. The CDR3 has 13 amino acids. The CDR3 DNA reads as TGCAGTGCCTCCGGGACCCCATCCTACGAGCAGTACTTC. Encoded protein: CSASGTPSYEQYF.

The chain has TRBV7-9 and TRBJ2-7; D ambiguous. V was trimmed by 3 bases and J by 5 bases, leaving 8 bases between them. The CDR3 length is 12 residues. Germline assignment: CDR1 SEHNR and CDR2 FQNEAQ (reference sequence). The CDR3 nucleotides are TGTGCCAGCAGCTTGGCCCCTAACGAGCAGTACTTC. Amino acids: CASSLAPNEQYF.

The table lists this clonotype with many counts. The genes are TRBV7-2 and TRBJ1-2; D is ambiguous. Germline V gives CDR1 SGHTA, CDR2 FQGNSA. Trimming removed 1 base from V and 5 bases from J, with 8 bases in between. The CDR3 extends over 13 amino acids. DNA of the CDR3: TGTGCCAGCAGCTTAGGAGCAGCTTATGGCTACACCTTC. Translation: CASSLGAAYGYTF.

This clonotype was found a few times. The chain joins TRBV20-1 to TRBJ1-6, with D possibly being TRBD1 (6 bases). The CDR3 is 15 amino acids. The V end was cut by 4 bases, the J end by 7 bases, with 17 bases between. CDR1 DFQATT and CDR2 SNEGSKA come from the germline V gene (reference sequence). CDR3: CSATGAILQNSPLHF. DNA for the CDR3: TGCAGTGCTACAGGGGCTATCTTGCAGAATTCACCCCTCCACTTT.

This sequence joins TRBV28 and TRBJ2-2; 8 bases map to TRBD1. CDR1 and CDR2 from the germline V gene are MDHEN and SYDVKM. This CDR3 comprises 13 residues. V gave up 8 bases and J gave up 6 bases; unmatched junction bases: 5. The CDR3 nucleotides read TGTGCCAGCCATCAGGGGGCATCCGGGGAGCTGTTTTTT. Its protein is CASHQGASGELFF.

The CDR3 sequence: CAIRTGQGAAEAFF. DNA for the CDR3: TGTGCCATCCGAACAGGACAGGGGGCGGCTGAAGCTTTCTTT. The chain has TRBV19 and TRBJ1-1, with 11 bases identical to TRBD1. V was clipped by 10 bases and J by 6 bases; unmatched bases: 10. This CDR3 is 14 amino acids long. Germline V lookup: CDR1 LNHDA, CDR2 SQIVND (reference sequence). The full variable domain, completed using reference TRBV19 and TRBJ1-1, is DGGITQSPKYLFRKEGQNVTLSCEQNLNHDAMYWYRQDPGQGLRLIYYSQIVNDFQKGDIAEGYSVSREKKESFPLTVTSAQKNPTAFYLCAIRTGQGAAEAFFGQGTRLTVV.